This TCR beta chain was sequenced during a study of T cells in localized non-small cell lung cancer. General study findings and limits: Median detection of top 100 tumor clones in adjacent lung was about 52 clones. Greater T cell density in blood accompanied longer overall survival. Exceeding tumor, uninvolved adjacent lung had the highest T cell clonality.

CDR3 size: 18 residues. Germline CDR1 is MNHEY and CDR2 is SMNVEV (reference sequence). V was clipped by 5 bases and J by 4 bases; unmatched bases: 19. Only in-frame clones appear in the TCRdb table, and some are missing; sequencing was by immunoSEQ multiplex PCR. Of about 1,300 clones listed, over 35% are singletons. As to this clone: What it binds is unknown.

V and J are TRBV27 and TRBJ2-7; 8 nucleotides agree with TRBD1. The specimen comprised normal lung tissue next to the tumor, sampled before any cancer treatment. The TCR originated in a woman aged 40-70 years with stage I squamous cell lung carcinoma. Here the CDR3 reads CASSPTGGRPMQPYEQYF. CDR3 DNA sequence: TGTGCCAGCAGTCCCACAGGGGGTCGGCCGATGCAGCCTTACGAGCAGTACTTC.